The clone carrying this TCR beta chain was picked up many times. The antigen is unknown. V lost 7 bases, J lost 5 bases, and 7 bases lay in between. Germline V gene data show CDR1 as KGHDR and CDR2 as SFDVKD. The CDR3 is 12 amino acids. These data come from a study of CD8+CD57+ T cells in acquired aplastic anemia. Study-level background: Average DNA yield from sorted CD4+ and CD8+ cells was around 3 ug. Healthy donor sequencing depth: 10 million to 10.8 million CD4+, some 12 million CD8+ reads. Findings and limits, study-wide: Patients and controls had in common some 30 CD8+ CDR3 sequences.

TCR beta VDJ and CDR3 profiling used genomic DNA as template. TCRdb independently ran MiXCR on the reads; one entry per CDR3 protein. Here the sample spans some 180,000 distinct CDR3 sequences, just over 45% being singletons. This chain links TRBV24-1 with TRBJ2-2, with D possibly matching TRBD1 (6 bases). The receptor's source is a human donor in good health. The sample taken for sequencing was sorted CD4+, CD8+, or CD8+CD57+ T cells (not recorded which) from PBMCs. The CDR3 sequence: CATRTGTGELFF. The CDR3 nucleotides are TGTGCCACCAGAACAGGGACCGGGGAGCTGTTTTTT.